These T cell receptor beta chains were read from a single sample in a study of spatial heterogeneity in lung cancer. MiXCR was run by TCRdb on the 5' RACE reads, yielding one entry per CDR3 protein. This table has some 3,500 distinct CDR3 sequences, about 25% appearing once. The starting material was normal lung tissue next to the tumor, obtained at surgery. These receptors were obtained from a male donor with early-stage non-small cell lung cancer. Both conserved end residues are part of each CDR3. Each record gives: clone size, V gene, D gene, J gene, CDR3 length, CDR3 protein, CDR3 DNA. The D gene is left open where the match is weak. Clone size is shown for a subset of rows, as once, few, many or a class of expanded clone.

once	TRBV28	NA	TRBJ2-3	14	CASSSLWSTDTQYF	TGTGCCAGCAGTTCCCTATGGTCCACAGATACGCAGTATTTT
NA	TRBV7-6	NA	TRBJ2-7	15	CDSSLASGSSYEQYF	TGTGACAGCAGCTTAGCTTCGGGCAGTTCCTACGAGCAGTACTTC
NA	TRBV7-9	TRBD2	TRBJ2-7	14	CASSLAGYPYEQYF	TGTGCCAGCAGCCTAGCGGGATACCCCTACGAGCAGTACTTC
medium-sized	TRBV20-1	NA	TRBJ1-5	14	CSAEAGDSNQPQHF	TGCAGTGCGGAAGCAGGGGATAGCAATCAGCCCCAGCATTTT
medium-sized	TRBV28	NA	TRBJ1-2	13	CASREEWGSGYTF	TGTGCCAGCAGAGAGGAATGGGGTAGTGGCTACACCTTC
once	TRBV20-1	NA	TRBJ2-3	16	CSASSFRGMETDTQYF	TGCAGTGCTAGTTCTTTTCGCGGGATGGAGACAGATACGCAGTATTTT
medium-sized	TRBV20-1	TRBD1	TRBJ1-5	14	CSAWTGTGNQPQHF	TGCAGTGCATGGACAGGGACGGGCAATCAGCCCCAGCATTTT
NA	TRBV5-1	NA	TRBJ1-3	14	CASSFKGSGNTIYF	TGCGCCAGCAGCTTTAAAGGCTCTGGAAACACCATATATTTT
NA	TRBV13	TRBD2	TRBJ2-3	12	CASSHGGATQYF	TGTGCCAGCAGCCACGGGGGGGCTACGCAGTATTTT
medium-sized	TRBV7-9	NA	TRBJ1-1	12	CASSPRAREAFF	TGTGCCAGCAGCCCGCGAGCGCGTGAAGCTTTCTTT
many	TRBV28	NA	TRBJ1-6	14	CASSFWQFNSPLHF	TGTGCCAGCAGTTTTTGGCAGTTTAATTCACCCCTCCACTTT
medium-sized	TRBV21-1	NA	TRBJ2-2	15	CASILEESNTGELFF	TGTGCCAGCATTTTAGAAGAGTCGAACACCGGGGAGCTGTTTTTT
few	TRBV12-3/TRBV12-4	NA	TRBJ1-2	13	CASSFRGADGYTF	TGTGCCAGCAGTTTTCGGGGGGCTGATGGCTACACCTTC
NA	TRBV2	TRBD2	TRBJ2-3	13	CASTSGTTDTQYF	TGTGCCAGCACTAGCGGGACAACAGATACGCAGTATTTT
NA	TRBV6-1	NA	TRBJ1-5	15	CASLWTADSNQPQHF	TGTGCCAGTTTATGGACGGCCGATAGCAATCAGCCCCAGCATTTT
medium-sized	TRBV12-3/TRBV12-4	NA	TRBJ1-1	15	CASSPRVSWGTEAFF	TGTGCCAGCAGTCCCAGGGTATCCTGGGGGACTGAAGCTTTCTTT
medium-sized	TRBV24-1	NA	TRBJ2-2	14	CAAAGTVNTGELFF	TGTGCCGCCGCAGGGACCGTGAACACCGGGGAGCTGTTTTTT
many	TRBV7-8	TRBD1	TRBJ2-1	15	CASSYGTANPNEQFF	TGTGCCAGCAGCTACGGGACAGCTAACCCCAATGAGCAGTTCTTC
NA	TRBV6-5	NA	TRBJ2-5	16	CASSYSFTSTQETQYF	TGTGCCAGCAGTTACTCGTTTACCTCTACTCAAGAGACCCAGTACTTC
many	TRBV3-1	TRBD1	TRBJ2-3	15	CASSQDGTGADTQYF	TGTGCCAGCAGCCAAGATGGGACAGGGGCAGATACGCAGTATTTT
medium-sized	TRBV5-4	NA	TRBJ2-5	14	CASSSTGLKETQYF	TGTGCCAGCAGCTCAACGGGGCTGAAAGAGACCCAGTACTTC
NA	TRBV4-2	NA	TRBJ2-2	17	CASSPSPASEITGELFF	TGTGCCAGCAGCCCATCGCCGGCTAGCGAGATCACCGGGGAGCTGTTTTTT
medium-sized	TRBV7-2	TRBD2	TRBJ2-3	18	CASSLRPPGGGAKDTQYF	TGTGCCAGCAGCTTAAGGCCCCCTGGCGGGGGGGCCAAAGATACGCAGTATTTT
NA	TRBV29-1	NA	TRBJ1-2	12	CSVEQGLYGYTF	TGCAGCGTTGAGCAGGGTTTATATGGCTACACCTTC
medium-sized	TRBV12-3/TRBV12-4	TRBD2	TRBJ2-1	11	CASRLAGEQFF	TGTGCCAGCAGACTAGCGGGGGAGCAGTTCTTC
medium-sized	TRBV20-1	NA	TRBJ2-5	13	CSAYPGRKETQYF	TGCAGTGCCTACCCGGGACGGAAAGAGACCCAGTACTTC
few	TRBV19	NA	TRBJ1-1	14	CASSIGQQNTEAFF	TGTGCCAGTAGTATAGGACAGCAGAACACTGAAGCTTTCTTT
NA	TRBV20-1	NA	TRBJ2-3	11	CSARKANTQYF	TGCAGTGCTAGAAAAGCGAATACGCAGTATTTT
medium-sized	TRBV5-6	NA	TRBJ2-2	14	CASSGRQVTGELFF	TGTGCCAGCAGCGGCAGACAGGTCACCGGGGAGCTGTTTTTT
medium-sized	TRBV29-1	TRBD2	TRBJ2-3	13	CSASSGSTDTQYF	TGCAGCGCATCTAGCGGGAGCACAGATACGCAGTATTTT
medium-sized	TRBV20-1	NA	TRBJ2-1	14	CSARDLGDPREQFF	TGCAGTGCTAGGGATCTTGGGGACCCCAGGGAGCAGTTCTTC
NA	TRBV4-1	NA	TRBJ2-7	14	CASSQGQSSYEQYF	TGCGCCAGCAGCCAAGGTCAGAGCTCCTACGAGCAGTACTTC
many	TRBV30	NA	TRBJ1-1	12	CACPAQDTEAFF	TGTGCCTGCCCGGCCCAGGACACTGAAGCTTTCTTT
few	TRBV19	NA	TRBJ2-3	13	CASSGGRTDTQYF	TGTGCCAGTAGTGGGGGGCGCACAGATACGCAGTATTTT
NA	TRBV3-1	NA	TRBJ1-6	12	CASTGFGSPLHF	TGTGCCAGCACCGGCTTCGGTTCACCCCTCCACTTT
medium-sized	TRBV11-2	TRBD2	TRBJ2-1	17	CASTPMFAGATYNEQFF	TGTGCCAGCACCCCGATGTTTGCGGGAGCGACCTACAATGAGCAGTTCTTC
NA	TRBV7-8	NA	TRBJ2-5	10	CASSGETQYF	TGTGCCAGCAGCGGAGAGACCCAGTACTTC
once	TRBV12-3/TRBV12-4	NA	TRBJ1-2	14	CASRLSGDSYGYTF	TGTGCCAGCAGATTATCAGGGGATTCCTATGGCTACACCTTC
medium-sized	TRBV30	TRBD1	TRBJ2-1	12	CAQGVWGNEQFF	TGTGCCCAGGGGGTATGGGGGAATGAGCAGTTCTTC
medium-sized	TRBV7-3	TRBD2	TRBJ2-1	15	CASSLIAGVKNEQFF	TGTGCCAGCAGCCTTATAGCGGGAGTTAAGAATGAGCAGTTCTTC
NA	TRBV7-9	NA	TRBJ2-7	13	CASSLADHYEQYF	TGTGCCAGCAGCTTAGCGGACCACTACGAGCAGTACTTC
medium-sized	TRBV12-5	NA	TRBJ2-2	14	CASSGAGHTGELFF	TGTGCTAGTTCCGGTGCAGGGCACACCGGGGAGCTGTTTTTT